These T cell receptor beta chains were read from a single sample in a study of blood T cell repertoires in COVID-19. Clones were sequenced by immunoSEQ multiplex PCR, and TCRdb holds only the in-frame ones, with some missing. The table shows a few hundred thousand clones, with 90% occurring only once. Specimen: PBMCs or T cells enriched from blood (not recorded which). Receptor source: a man between 18 and 35 years old who had recovered from COVID-19. CDR3s leave out the opening cysteine and the closing phenylalanine or tryptophan. Fields, in order: clone size, V gene, D gene, CDR3 length, CDR3 protein. The D gene is left open where the match is weak. Size is stated for part of the rows, as once, few or many counts, or as a class when the clone is expanded.

-,TRBV18,TRBD1,13,ASSSKSQGVSEAF
-,TRBV18,-,12,ASSPSQGYTEAF
-,TRBV11-2,-,14,ASNLRVGQGTDTQY
-,TRBV9,-,12,ASSVVDTGNTIY
-,TRBV10-2,-,16,ASSEVPLQGSHNSPLH
-,TRBV7-3,-,11,ASSSLFTDTQY
-,TRBV9,TRBD1,13,ASSPGQGSGNTIY
-,TRBV28,TRBD2,13,ASSHRRAGVETQY
-,TRBV27,TRBD1,13,ASRDRQGWNSPLH
once,TRBV5-1,-,10,ASSLGPDEQF
-,TRBV10-1,-,13,ASSEGQGSYNEQF
once,TRBV4-1,-,12,ASSQLDGDEKLF
-,TRBV11-2,TRBD2,13,ASSLGGGAFYEQF
-,TRBV7-3,-,13,ASSFLPDSSYEQY
few,TRBV5-1,TRBD1,13,ASSRTGETYNEQF
-,TRBV2,-,11,ASSGGQSVGYT
-,TRBV19,TRBD2,13,ASSGTSGNTGELF
-,TRBV27,TRBD1,13,ASKPEQGRFTEAF
-,TRBV11-2,TRBD1,12,ASSLEGQGAGYT
-,TRBV29-1,TRBD1,16,SVSSGTGKPSSNQPQH
-,TRBV19,-,14,ASSSSRGAQFLPQH
-,TRBV5-4,-,10,ASSFPGNEQF
-,TRBV11-2,TRBD2,10,ASSSAGDEQF
-,TRBV12-5,-,15,ASGLATLRGNNSPLH
-,TRBV11-2,-,11,ASTPRRESEQY